This record looks at one T cell receptor (beta chain) sequence and its context. The target of this receptor is not known. Per-nucleotide qualities are absent, and no much larger clonotype sits a single base away. As encoded in the germline V gene (reference sequence), CDR1 is DFQATT while CDR2 is SNEGSKA. The CDR3 spans 14 residues, from the cysteine through the phenylalanine. Only CDR3 DNA is held: 42 bases, read in frame from base 1. V loses 6 bases of germline sequence and J loses 4 bases, and the interval between the two ends is 16 bases. The data were obtained in a study of T cells after yellow fever vaccination (dated by TCRdb to between 2018 and 2020). General notes on the study: Libraries from fractions with low cell numbers were prepared with the SMART-Seq v4 Ultra Low Input RNA kit. Two healthy male donors, one aged 18 to 30 and one aged 30 to 40 years, were included in the cohort. Bulk PBMC replicates and cell subsets were isolated from blood drawn at multiple timepoints before and after both primary and secondary immunization. To follow T-cell clones before and after both primary and booster YFV17D yellow fever vaccination, bulk TCR alpha and beta repertoires underwent longitudinal sequencing. Overall results and qualifications from the work: Compared with the primary T-cell response, the secondary T-cell response was weaker but faster, peaking on day 5 rather than day 15. Because abundant contaminating clonotypes from the bulk population could be contained in FACS-sorted repertoires, computational filtering was required. The study included only two donors, which limits how far the findings can be generalized. A small fraction of clonotypes showed up in both the CD4 and CD8 compartments, probably as a result of convergent recombination. Most clones expanded after primary vaccination were re-detected after the booster (around 96% of CD4 and around 88% of CD8), suggesting broad memory maintenance.

Sequencer: Illumina NovaSeq 6000. Synthesis of TCR cDNA relied on 5'RACE template switching, a step that introduced a universal primer site along with unique molecular identifiers. cDNA synthesis was primed from both the TCR alpha and TCR beta constant segments. Libraries were amplified in two PCR steps, with sample barcodes and sequencing adapters added in the second step. Libraries were sequenced on Illumina HiSeq 2500 (2x100 bp) or NovaSeq (2x150 bp). In the original analysis: Reads were demultiplexed and collapsed into UMI consensus sequences with MIGEC, and V(D)J alignment was performed with MiXCR. Using edgeR on replicate PBMC samples, clonotypes were called vaccine-responding if FDR was below 0.01 and the log2 fold change was above 5 up to day 15. CD4 or CD8 identity was assigned to each bulk clonotype according to whether the clonotype was present at higher abundance in the sequenced CD4 repertoire or the sequenced CD8 repertoire. The raw public data were reprocessed by TCRdb itself: fastp quality trimming at Q25, MiXCR clonotype calling, in-frame beta chains only. Rows are combined by CDR3 protein, so each entry shows the most common genes and DNA. TCRdb's processing, not the study's, gives the V and J calls here. Here the sample has some 320,000 distinct CDR3 sequences; about 10% occur a single time. The ten largest clonotypes hold 3% to 4% of the sample.

Explained via the paper, the treatment or condition label denotes: live attenuated yellow fever vaccine strain. PBMCs were isolated from peripheral blood using a standard Ficoll-Paque protocol. CD4 and CD8 T-cell fractions were isolated with Dynabeads CD4 and CD8 positive selection kits. RNA was extracted with TriZol from bulk PBMCs, CD4 and CD8 fractions, and dextramer-positive and dextramer-negative fractions. This receptor chain uses TRBV20-1 and TRBJ1-5; a weak D assignment points to TRBD1 (5 bases agree). The receptor comes from a man younger than 35 who received the YFV17D yellow fever vaccine. This specimen was CD4+ T cells sorted from PBMCs, taken 45 days after the yellow fever booster vaccination. The encoded CDR3 is CSASNPGANQPQHF. The bases read TGCAGTGCCAGCAATCCCGGGGCGAATCAGCCCCAGCATTTT.